This TCR beta chain came from a study of shared clonotypes between healthy human individuals. From germline, CDR1 is SEHNR and CDR2 FQNEAQ (reference sequence). Losses at the gene ends were 3 bases for V and 0 bases for J; bases not matched to a gene: 6. CDR3 length: 17 residues. Study results and limitations: The study generally estimated greater richness for naive than memory subsets.

Concerning this clone: Its specificity is unknown. This same CDR3 is encoded by further DNA sequences in the sample.

Samples underwent the assay at deep level. The table came from immunoSEQ multiplex PCR; TCRdb's copy has only in-frame clones and leaves some out. The sample lists about 680,000 clones, roughly 70% occurring once. Sequencing was done on a sample of memory CD4+ T cells sorted from blood. Subset described: CD45RA-negative fraction. This chain connects TRBV7-9 to TRBJ1-3; TRBD1 agrees at 9 bases. This TCR was recovered from a woman in her twenties or thirties in good health. The CDR3 reads CASSLGQGGFSGNTIYF. DNA of the CDR3: TGTGCCAGCAGCTTGGGACAGGGAGGCTTCTCTGGAAACACCATATATTTT. Full variable domain (outside the CDR3, taken from reference TRBV7-9 and TRBJ1-3): DTGVSQNPRHKITKRGQNVTFRCDPISEHNRLYWYRQTLGQGPEFLTYFQNEAQLEKSRLLSDRFSAERPKGSFSTLEIQRTEQGDSAMYLCASSLGQGGFSGNTIYFGEGSWLTVV.